This entry is about one T cell receptor beta chain. The CDR3 is made up of 15 amino acids. Per the germline V gene, CDR1 is SGHTA and CDR2 is FQGNSA. The ends lost 5 bases at V and 3 bases at J; junction bases unmatched: 6. Per the study methods: Nucleated cell number was recorded as an estimate derived from reference gene primer amplification. Sequencing used immunoSEQ multiplex PCR; TCRdb keeps in-frame clones, though not all of them. D and trimming come from the DNA, and the V and J calls and clone size come from that table. This repertoire shows some 95,000 clones, roughly nine tenths found once; its top ten account for about 2%. This entry belongs to a study of blood T cell repertoires in COVID-19. Looking at the study overall: Samples of COVID-19 (acute and convalescent) were obtained from the United States, Italy and Spain. In each case, the material was cDNA or gDNA derived from T cells, B-cell-depleted T cells, or PBMCs.

The clonotype was recovered from a human donor with active COVID-19. The donor label of this sample is uncertain. J is TRBJ1-1 and V is TRBV7-2, with TRBD1 matching 10 bases. The sequencing sample was made of peripheral blood. The CDR3 reads CASSARQGAYTEAFF. The CDR3 DNA sequence: TGTGCCAGCAGCGCACGACAGGGGGCTTACACTGAAGCTTTCTTT.